This TCR beta chain is drawn from a study of blood T cells in healthy people across ages. With a J-beta primer mix and a sample-barcoded 5' primer, a second PCR ran roughly 7 to 11 cycles. Unique molecular identifiers of 12 random nucleotides labeled each cDNA. TCRdb re-called the 5' RACE reads with MiXCR, one entry per CDR3 protein. The repertoire has about 1.1 million distinct CDR3 sequences, roughly two fifths of them found once; the top ten carry less than 15%. General study results and limits: Naive and antigen-experienced cells could not be conclusively compared, given unsorted PBMCs. Significant beta diversity loss was already apparent by age about 39, declining roughly linearly.

The study isolated at least 7 million PBMCs from each sample. With regard to this clonotype: Its antigen is unknown.

Germline loops: CDR1 SGDLS, CDR2 YYNGEE. Trimming removed 7 bases at V and 0 bases at J, with 14 bases between. The CDR3 is made up of 15 amino acids. This TCR was sampled from a man aged 18 to 29 in good health. J is TRBJ1-3 and V is TRBV9; maybe TRBD1 (6 bases). Specimen: blood. CDR3 in amino acids: CASEGGRGSGNTIYF. DNA for the CDR3: TGTGCCAGCGAGGGGGGCAGGGGCTCTGGAAACACCATATATTTT.